Shown below are 31 T cell receptor beta chains from a single sample sequenced in a study of long-term antiretroviral therapy in people with HIV. The libraries were made with immunoSEQ v3.0 at survey level. Assay used: immunoSEQ multiplex PCR; TCRdb lists only in-frame clones, some missing. The sample shows 15,000 or so clones, 88% of them seen only once. Material: unsorted PBMCs, obtained 0.7 years before starting antiretroviral therapy. These receptor sequences come from a man in his fifties with HIV.

The rearrangement uses TRBV6-5 and TRBJ1-1, with D perhaps TRBD1 (5 bases). Germline V lookup: CDR1 MNHEY, CDR2 SVGAGI. The V end was cut by 4 bases, the J end by 4 bases, with 16 bases between. The CDR3 sequence is 15 residues long. The CDR3 DNA follows: TGTGCCAGCAGTTCCAGGTTTACGGGGGGCACTGAAGCTTTCTTT. Its protein is CASSSRFTGGTEAFF.

The genes are TRBV11-2 and TRBJ2-7; D unresolved. The V and J ends lost 1 base and 4 bases respectively, with 20 bases between them. This CDR3 spans 17 amino acids. Germline CDR1 reads SGHAT; CDR2 reads FQNNGV. CDR3 sequence reads: CASSLAPPSGGLYEQYF. In DNA, the CDR3 is TGTGCCAGCAGCTTAGCCCCTCCCTCAGGTGGCCTGTACGAGCAGTACTTC.

This clone occurred a few times. The chain combines TRBV27 with TRBJ2-5, with a possible D match to TRBD1 (5 bases). The V end lost 3 bases, the J end lost 7 bases, and 15 bases lay between the germline ends. The V gene's germline CDR1 is MNHEY and CDR2 SMNVEV (reference sequence). The CDR3 extends over 14 amino acids. This chain's CDR3 is CASSFDSLFGTQYF. The CDR3 bases are TGTGCCAGCAGTTTCGACAGCTTATTCGGGACCCAGTACTTC.

This sequence joins TRBV4-2 and TRBJ2-1, with D perhaps matching TRBD2 (6 bases). V was trimmed by 4 bases and J by 5 bases, leaving 18 bases between them. This CDR3 spans 16 amino acids. Germline CDR1 is LGHNA and CDR2 is YNFKEQ. This CDR3 is CASSPLTSRENNEQFF. For the CDR3, the DNA is TGTGCCAGCAGCCCCCTGACTAGTCGGGAAAACAATGAGCAGTTCTTC.

This clone was picked up a small number of times. The identical CDR3 is also encoded by other nucleotide sequences in the sample. The chain recombines TRBV6-1 with TRBJ1-2, with D possibly matching TRBD1 (6 bases). V was cut by 9 bases and J by 2 bases, with 10 bases left in between. Looked up from germline, CDR1 is MNHNS and CDR2 is SASEGT. The CDR3 has 12 residues. The CDR3 here is CASSQGNYGYTF. CDR3 bases: TGTGCCAGTTCACAGGGCAACTATGGCTACACCTTC.

DNA for the CDR3: TGTGCCAGCAGCTTAGATCAAGGAGATACGCAGTATTTT. Its translation: CASSLDQGDTQYF. The chain carries TRBV11-2 and TRBJ2-3; D not certain. Germline loops: CDR1 SGHAT, CDR2 FQNNGV. The V end lost 0 bases, the J end lost 5 bases, and 6 bases lay between the germline ends. This CDR3 is built from 13 residues.

The rearrangement links TRBV4-3 to TRBJ2-1; D unclear. CDR1 LGHNA and CDR2 YSLEER come from the germline V gene. The CDR3 is 12 amino acids. The V and J ends lost 0 bases and 4 bases respectively, with 1 base between them. CDR3: CASSQDYNEQFF. As DNA, the CDR3 is TGCGCCAGCAGCCAAGATTACAATGAGCAGTTCTTC.

This clone was observed a few times. The chain joins TRBV29-1 to TRBJ1-2; perhaps TRBD1 as D (5 bases). Germline-derived CDR1 and CDR2 are SQVTM and ANQGSEA. V was shortened by 1 base and J by 0 bases, with 18 bases between the two germline ends. The CDR3 is 17 amino acids. CDR3 amino acids: CSVEGPQGERANYGYTF. The DNA of the CDR3 is TGCAGCGTTGAAGGGCCTCAGGGCGAGAGAGCTAACTATGGCTACACCTTC.

The chain joins TRBV10-1 to TRBJ2-7; D possibly corresponds to TRBD1 (6 bases). The CDR3 runs to 12 residues. Germline V lookup: CDR1 WNHNN, CDR2 SYGVQD (reference sequence). V lost 6 bases and J lost 5, with 11 bases in between. In DNA, the CDR3 is TGCGCCAGCAGCCAAACAGGGCACGAGCAGTACTTC. It yields the protein CASSQTGHEQYF.

The genes are TRBV5-4 and TRBJ1-2, with D possibly TRBD1 on 5 matching bases. Germline lookup yields CDR1 SGHNT and CDR2 YYREEE (reference sequence). This CDR3 has 14 residues. V lost 2 bases and J 6 bases, leaving 14 bases between the germline ends. CDR3 protein: CASSFRGQRDGYTF. The CDR3 DNA reads as TGTGCCAGCAGCTTTCGGGGCCAGAGGGATGGCTACACCTTC.

V is TRBV7-2 and J is TRBJ2-7; D is possibly TRBD2 (5 bases). Between the trimmed V and J ends, which lost 1 base and 6 bases, there was a span of 13 bases. The CDR3 is 14 amino acids. Germline CDR1 and CDR2: SGHTA and FQGNSA. The CDR3: CASSLGHPSGEQYF. The CDR3 region has the DNA TGTGCCAGCAGCTTAGGCCATCCCAGCGGCGAGCAGTACTTC. Full variable domain (outside the CDR3, taken from reference TRBV7-2 and TRBJ2-7): GAGVSQSPSNKVTEKGKDVELRCDPISGHTALYWYRQSLGQGLEFLIYFQGNSAPDKSGLPSDRFSAERTGGSVSTLTIQRTQQEDSAVYLCASSLGHPSGEQYFGPGTRLTVT.

The CDR3 sequence is CASSVVGDDREPQHF. As DNA, the CDR3 is TGTGCCAGCAGCGTAGTTGGGGACGATCGGGAGCCCCAGCATTTT. This sequence joins TRBV9 and TRBJ1-5; possibly TRBD1 for D (5 bases). Trimming took off 0 bases at V and 8 bases at J, with 15 bases between the two ends. There are 15 residues in the CDR3. The V gene's germline CDR1 is SGDLS and CDR2 YYNGEE.

The V gene is TRBV5-4, the J gene TRBJ2-7; 7 bases are shared with TRBD2. The CDR3 is made up of 16 amino acids. Looked up from germline, CDR1 is SGHNT and CDR2 is YYREEE (reference sequence). V lost 4 bases to trimming and J lost 8 bases; unmatched junction nucleotides: 18. The CDR3: CASSPTLSAGVDKQYF. The CDR3 DNA is TGTGCCAGCAGCCCCACTTTGTCTGCGGGAGTAGATAAGCAGTACTTC. Variable domain in full (rest from reference TRBV5-4 and TRBJ2-7): ETGVTQSPTHLIKTRGQQVTLRCSSQSGHNTVSWYQQALGQGPQFIFQYYREEENGRGNFPPRFSGLQFPNYSSELNVNALELDDSALYLCASSPTLSAGVDKQYFGPGTRLTVT.

The chain recombines TRBV19 with TRBJ1-1; D unresolved. This CDR3 contains 12 residues. Looked up from germline, CDR1 is LNHDA and CDR2 is SQIVND (reference sequence). The V and J ends lost 6 bases and 5 bases respectively, with 10 bases between them. CDR3 sequence reads: CASSRPPTEAFF. CDR3 DNA sequence: TGTGCCAGTAGCCGACCCCCGACTGAAGCTTTCTTT.

The chain joins TRBV27 to TRBJ2-7, with no clear D. Trimming left V 8 bases short and J 0 bases short, with 17 bases between. Germline lookup yields CDR1 MNHEY and CDR2 SMNVEV (reference sequence). The length of the CDR3 is 15 residues. The CDR3 sequence is CASWPDHASSYEQYF. As DNA, the CDR3 is TGTGCCAGCTGGCCTGACCACGCGAGCTCCTACGAGCAGTACTTC.

The chain links TRBV11-2 to TRBJ1-2; tentatively, D is TRBD1 (5 bases). Deletions cut 0 bases from V and 6 bases from J, with 8 bases between. This CDR3 has 13 residues. Germline values: CDR1 SGHAT, CDR2 FQNNGV. CDR3 nucleotides: TGTGCCAGCAGCTTAGACAGGGATAATGGCTACACCTTC. Translation: CASSLDRDNGYTF.

The rearrangement links TRBV27 to TRBJ1-5; 10 nucleotides agree with TRBD1. The trim removed 5 bases at V and 7 bases at J, leaving 11 bases unmatched. The CDR3 is 16 amino acids. Per germline, CDR1 MNHEY and CDR2 SMNVEV (reference sequence). In nucleotides, the CDR3 is TGTGCCAGCAGTCCACGACAGGGGGCGTTTGGGCAGCCCCAGCATTTT. This gives the protein CASSPRQGAFGQPQHF.

This chain links TRBV27 with TRBJ2-3; 8 positions match TRBD1. Germline-derived CDR1 and CDR2 are MNHEY and SMNVEV (reference sequence). V shed 5 bases, J shed 0 bases, and the junction held 10 bases outside the gene matches. The CDR3 covers 17 residues. This chain's CDR3 is CASSPGTGYTSTDTQYF. The CDR3 coding sequence is TGTGCCAGCAGTCCCGGGACAGGTTACACTAGCACAGATACGCAGTATTTT.

This sequence joins TRBV6-9 and TRBJ2-2; 7 bases match TRBD2. Germline V gene lookup returns CDR1 MNHGY and CDR2 SVAAGI. J was trimmed by 1 base and V by 5 bases; bases with no gene match: 7. The CDR3 sequence is 16 residues long. In DNA form, the CDR3 reads TGTGCCAGCAGTCCCTGGGGGGGGATGAACACCGGGGAGCTGTTTTTT. Protein: CASSPWGGMNTGELFF.

The chain couples TRBV5-1 to TRBJ2-5; 7 nucleotides match TRBD2. Germline lookup yields CDR1 SGHRS and CDR2 YFSETQ. The CDR3 totals 14 residues. Unmatched junction bases numbered 7, after V lost 7 bases and J lost 1 base. CDR3 bases: TGCGCCAGCGGACTGGGGGGGATCCAAGAGACCCAGTACTTC. This encodes CASGLGGIQETQYF.

The chain uses TRBV2 and TRBJ2-2, with D possibly being TRBD2 (5 bases). This CDR3 is 15 amino acids long. V dropped 4 bases and J dropped 0 bases, with 9 bases sitting between them. Germline V lookup: CDR1 SNHLY, CDR2 FYNNEI. The chain's CDR3 is CASSVSESNTGELFF. CDR3 DNA: TGTGCCAGCAGTGTTAGCGAATCGAACACCGGGGAGCTGTTTTTT.

The chain employs TRBV5-8 and TRBJ1-1, with D uncertain. The V end lost 0 bases, the J end lost 0 bases, and 9 bases lay between the germline ends. Germline V CDR1 and CDR2: SGHTS, YDEGEE. The CDR3 is 15 amino acids. The DNA for the CDR3 is TGTGCCAGCAGCTTGGGTGTTTCCATGAACACTGAAGCTTTCTTT. Translated, it gives CASSLGVSMNTEAFF.

The V and J genes are TRBV6-1 and TRBJ1-4; D ambiguous. The ends were cut back, 6 bases at V and 8 bases at J, with 16 bases in the middle. The CDR3 loop spans 14 amino acids. CDR1 MNHNS and CDR2 SASEGT come from the germline V gene. CDR3 in amino acids: CASSLNEVGEKLFF. The CDR3 nucleotides are TGTGCCAGCAGCTTAAATGAGGTTGGGGAAAAACTGTTTTTT.

The rearrangement uses TRBV9 and TRBJ2-1; D is unresolved. V was clipped by 4 bases and J by 0 bases, with 14 bases between them. CDR1 and CDR2 from the germline V gene are SGDLS and YYNGEE. The CDR3 totals 16 residues. CDR3 region: CASSPPYGNSYNEQFF. The CDR3 DNA reads TGTGCCAGCAGCCCCCCTTACGGTAACTCCTACAATGAGCAGTTCTTC.

This CDR3 reads CASSITDTQYF. The CDR3 bases are TGTGCCAGCAGCATCACAGATACGCAGTATTTT. The rearrangement uses TRBV2 and TRBJ2-3; D is unclear. Germline loops: CDR1 SNHLY, CDR2 FYNNEI. The CDR3 runs to 11 residues. V lost 6 bases, J lost 2 bases, and 3 bases lay in between.

In its sample, this clone was seen once. This sequence joins TRBV7-8 and TRBJ2-3; TRBD2 aligns across 8 bases. The length of the CDR3 is 15 residues. The V gene end was trimmed by 5 bases and the J gene end by 4 bases; junction bases not matched to a gene: 8. The germline gives CDR1 SGHVS, CDR2 FQNEAQ. CDR3 protein: CASSHGGAFADTQYF. DNA for the CDR3: TGTGCCAGCAGCCACGGGGGGGCCTTCGCAGATACGCAGTATTTT.

For the CDR3, the DNA is TGTGCCAGCAGCGTCGGAGGTGGGGGAAACTACGAGCAGTACTTC. Its translation: CASSVGGGGNYEQYF. V is TRBV9 and J is TRBJ2-7; D is possibly TRBD1 or TRBD2 (5 bases each). There are 15 residues in the CDR3. Germline assignment: CDR1 SGDLS and CDR2 YYNGEE. Trimming shortened V by 2 bases and J by 3 bases, and 15 bases separated the two germline ends.

This clone showed up just once. V gene TRBV5-1 combines with J gene TRBJ2-7, with 8 nucleotides matching TRBD2. The V gene's germline CDR1 is SGHRS and CDR2 YFSETQ. V lost 2 bases to trimming and J lost 2 bases; unmatched junction nucleotides: 12. The CDR3 runs to 17 residues. CDR3 nucleotides: TGCGCCAGCAGCTTAAATGCAGCGGGGGCCGGCACCTACGAGCAGTACTTC. Its translation is CASSLNAAGAGTYEQYF.

The count of this clone is one. This sequence joins TRBV9 and TRBJ2-1, with 7 bases fitting TRBD2. Per germline, CDR1 SGDLS and CDR2 YYNGEE. This CDR3 is built from 17 residues. Trimming cost V 4 bases and J 2 bases; bases outside gene matches: 12. The CDR3 DNA follows: TGTGCCAGCAGCCCCCGGACTAGGGGAATTGCCTACAATGAGCAGTTCTTC. Its protein is CASSPRTRGIAYNEQFF.

The gene calls are TRBV7-9 and TRBJ2-1; 8 bases align to TRBD2. Germline assignment: CDR1 SEHNR and CDR2 FQNEAQ (reference sequence). The CDR3 totals 12 residues. With V trimmed by 5 bases and J by 9 bases, 3 bases remained unmatched. The CDR3 here is CASSPGGSEQFF. CDR3 DNA sequence: TGTGCCAGCAGCCCGGGAGGGAGTGAGCAGTTCTTC.

The chain combines TRBV11-2 with TRBJ1-2, with 11 bases that match TRBD1. Per the germline V gene, CDR1 is SGHAT and CDR2 is FQNNGV. V lost 3 bases, J lost 7 bases, and 10 bases stayed unmatched. The CDR3 runs to 16 residues. The CDR3 DNA is TGTGCCAGCAGCTTTGCCCTCGGACAGGGGGCGTTTGGCTACACCTTC. Amino acids: CASSFALGQGAFGYTF.